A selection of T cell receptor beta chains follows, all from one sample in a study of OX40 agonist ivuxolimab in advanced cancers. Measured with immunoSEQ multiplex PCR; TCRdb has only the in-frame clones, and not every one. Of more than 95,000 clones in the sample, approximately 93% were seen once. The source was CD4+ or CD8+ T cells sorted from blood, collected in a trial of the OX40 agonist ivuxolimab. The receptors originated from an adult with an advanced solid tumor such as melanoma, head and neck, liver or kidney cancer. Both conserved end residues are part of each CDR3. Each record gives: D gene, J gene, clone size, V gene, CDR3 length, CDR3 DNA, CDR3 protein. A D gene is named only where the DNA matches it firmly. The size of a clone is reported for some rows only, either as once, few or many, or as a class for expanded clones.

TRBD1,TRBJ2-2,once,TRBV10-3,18,TGTGCCATCATGGACCCTAGATCCGGGACAGCCCTCACCGGGGAGCTGTTTTTT,CAIMDPRSGTALTGELFF
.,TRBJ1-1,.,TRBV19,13,TGTGCCAGTACCAAGGCGCTGAACACTGAAGCTTTCTTT,CASTKALNTEAFF
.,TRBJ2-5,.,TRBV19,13,TGTGCCAGTAGTTGGAATACCCAAGAGACCCAGTACTTC,CASSWNTQETQYF
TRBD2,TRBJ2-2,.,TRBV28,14,TGTGCCAGCAGTTTATCGGGGGGAAACGGGGAGCTGTTTTTT,CASSLSGGNGELFF
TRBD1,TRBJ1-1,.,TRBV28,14,TGTGCCAGCAGTACCCAACAGGGGCACACTGAAGCTTTCTTT,CASSTQQGHTEAFF
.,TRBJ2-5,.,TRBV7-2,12,TGTGCCAGCAGCCCCCCGACTGAGAGGGTGGACTTC,CASSPPTERVDF
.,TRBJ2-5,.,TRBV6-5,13,TGTGCCAGCAGTTCAAACAGGAGGGAGACCCAGTACTTC,CASSSNRRETQYF
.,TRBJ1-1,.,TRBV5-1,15,TGCGCCAGCAGCTTGTGGGGGGGCATGAACACTGAAGCTTTCTTT,CASSLWGGMNTEAFF
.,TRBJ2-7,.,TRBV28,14,TGTGCCAGCAGTTGGTTCAGGGAAATGAACGAGCAGTACTTC,CASSWFREMNEQYF
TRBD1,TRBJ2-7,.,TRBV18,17,TGTGCCAGCTCACCACCGGGGACAGGGCATTCTTCCTACGAGCAGTACTTC,CASSPPGTGHSSYEQYF
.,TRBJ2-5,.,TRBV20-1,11,TGCAGTGCTAGAGATGAAGAGACCCAGTACTTC,CSARDEETQYF
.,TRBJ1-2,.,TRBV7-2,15,TGTGCCAGCAGCTTAGGTCAGGGTCCCCACTATGGCTACACCTTC,CASSLGQGPHYGYTF
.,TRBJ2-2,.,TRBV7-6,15,TGTGCCAGCAGCTTAGGCGGCGCGAACACCGGGGAGCTGTTTTTT,CASSLGGANTGELFF
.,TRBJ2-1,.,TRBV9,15,TGTGCCAGCAGCGTGAGGGGGGACTATTTGGGTGAGCAGTTCTTC,CASSVRGDYLGEQFF
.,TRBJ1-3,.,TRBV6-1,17,TGTGCCAGCAGTGAACATGGCCCAACCAACTCTGGAAACACCATATATTTT,CASSEHGPTNSGNTIYF
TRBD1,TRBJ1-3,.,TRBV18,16,TGTGCCAGCTCACCGAACAGGGGGCATTCTGGAAACACCATATATTTT,CASSPNRGHSGNTIYF
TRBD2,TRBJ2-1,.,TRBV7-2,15,TGTGCCAGCAGCTTAGAGTTAGCGGGATGGGGTGAGCAGTTCTTC,CASSLELAGWGEQFF
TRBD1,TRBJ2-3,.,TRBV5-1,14,TGCGCCAGCAGCGCCGGGACAGGGAGAGATACGCAGTATTTT,CASSAGTGRDTQYF
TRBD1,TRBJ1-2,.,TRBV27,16,TGTGCCAGCAGTTTGGGGCAGGGGGCATTGGTCTATGGCTACACCTTC,CASSLGQGALVYGYTF
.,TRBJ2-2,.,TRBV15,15,TGTGCCACCAGCAGAGAAGGGAGAGCCACCGGGGAGCTGTTTTTT,CATSREGRATGELFF
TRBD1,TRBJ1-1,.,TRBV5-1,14,TGCGCCAGCAGCACAAACAGGGGCGTCACTGAAGCTTTCTTT,CASSTNRGVTEAFF
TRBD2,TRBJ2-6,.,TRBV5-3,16,TGTGCCAGAAGCCTATCGGGGGGACCTGGGGCCAACGTCCTGACTTTC,CARSLSGGPGANVLTF
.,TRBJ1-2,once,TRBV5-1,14,TGCGCCAGCAGCCCGGGGACGGCTAACTATGGCTACACCTTC,CASSPGTANYGYTF
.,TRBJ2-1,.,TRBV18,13,TGTGCCAGCTCACGGGTCTCCTACAATGAGCAGTTCTTC,CASSRVSYNEQFF
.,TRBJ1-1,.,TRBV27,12,TGTGCCAGCAGTTCAGGGTTTACTGAAGCTTTCTTT,CASSSGFTEAFF
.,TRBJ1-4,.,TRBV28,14,TGTGCCACCACACAAGGCAGTTGGGGAGAAAAACTGTTTTTT,CATTQGSWGEKLFF
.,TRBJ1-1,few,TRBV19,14,TGTGCCAGTAGACCTGTGGGCAGAGAGGGTGAAGCTTTCTTT,CASRPVGREGEAFF
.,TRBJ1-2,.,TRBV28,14,TGTGCCAGCACCTTACTCCCGACAGTCTATGGCTACACCTTC,CASTLLPTVYGYTF
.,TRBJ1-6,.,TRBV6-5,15,TGTGCCAGCAGTTACTCAATGCATGGGAATTCACCCCTCCACTTT,CASSYSMHGNSPLHF
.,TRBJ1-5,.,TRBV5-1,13,TGCGCCAGCAGCGGGGACGGTGTAGGGCCCCAGCATTTT,CASSGDGVGPQHF